Each of the 23 T cell receptor beta chains below was sequenced from the same sample in a study of T cells in Graves' hyperthyroidism and ophthalmopathy. The source material, RNA transcripts, was used to amplify TCR beta CDR3 regions. First-round RT-PCR with HTBI primers amplified the TCR CDR3 region. Each CDR3 protein gets one entry after TCRdb re-called the multiplex PCR reads with MiXCR. The sample contains 35,000 to 45,000 distinct CDR3 sequences, roughly 52% of which appear only once. Input material: blood. These receptors all come from a woman aged 45-65 years with Graves' hyperthyroidism that later progressed to Graves' ophthalmopathy.

This clonotype was detected ten times or more. V is TRBV5-4 and J is TRBJ2-1; D may match TRBD1 or TRBD2 (5 bases each). The CDR3 is 12 residues long. Germline V gene sequence: CDR1 SGHNT, CDR2 YYREEE (reference sequence). V was cut by 2 bases and J by 12 bases, with 12 bases left in between. CDR3 residues: CASSFGTTAQFF. Written as DNA, the CDR3 is TGTGCCAGCAGCTTCGGGACGACCGCGCAGTTCTTC.

This clonotype is deemed medium-sized. The V and J genes are TRBV24-1 and TRBJ2-3, with D perhaps given as TRBD1 or TRBD2 (6 bases each). The CDR3 loop spans 15 amino acids. Trimming removed 5 bases from V and 3 bases from J, with 14 bases in between. The V gene's germline CDR1 is KGHDR and CDR2 SFDVKD. CDR3 coding DNA: TGTGCCACCAGTGTTTCGGGGGCCTCAACAGATACGCAGTATTTT. Translation: CATSVSGASTDTQYF.

With regard to this clonotype: The CDR3 does not end in the conserved phenylalanine or tryptophan, so this is likely a read error. It is unclear where the CDR3 begins or ends on the DNA, so no DNA is shown, and the CDR3 is as TCRdb lists it. The V and J genes are TRBV9 and TRBJ2-2; whether TRBD1, the table's D call, matches the DNA was not checked. Germline V CDR1 and CDR2: SGDLS, YYNGEE. The CDR3 extends over 14 residues, inclusive of both ends. CDR3 in amino acids: CASSDGGNTGELRI.

Remarks on this clonotype: A read error may produce the germline difference seen at one junction end. The J gene is TRBJ2-7, the V gene TRBV11-3; D may be TRBD2 (6 bases). The CDR3 spans 15 residues. Germline loops: CDR1 SGHNT, CDR2 YENEEA. The CDR3 protein is CAASSGSPNTGELYF. In DNA, the CDR3 is TGTGCCGCATCAAGCGGGTCGCCGAACACCGGGGAGCTGTACTTC.

This clonotype appeared many times. J is TRBJ2-3 and V is TRBV6-2 or TRBV6-3; the D is unclear. Germline loops: CDR1 MNHEY, CDR2 SVGEGT. V lost 7 bases and J 0 bases, leaving 8 bases between the germline ends. CDR3 length equals 13 residues. Here the CDR3 reads CASKGTSTDTQYF. The CDR3 DNA reads as TGTGCCAGCAAGGGTACTAGCACAGATACGCAGTATTTT.

This clonotype is medium-sized. This chain joins TRBV2 and TRBJ1-2; a possible D gene is TRBD1 (6 bases). The V end was cut by 8 bases, the J end by 3 bases, with 13 bases between. The CDR3 runs 13 residues. Germline-derived CDR1 and CDR2 are SNHLY and FYNNEI. As DNA, the CDR3 is TGTGCCAGCCGGGGGGCGCCTGACTATGGCTACACCTTC. This translates into CASRGAPDYGYTF.

The chain is built from TRBV12-1 and TRBJ1-4. TRBV12-1 is an annotated pseudogene. The CDR3 runs 16 residues. CDR3 DNA sequence: TGTGCCAGCAAGGCCTACGAGGGGAGGGATAATGAAAAACTGTTTTTT. Its protein is CASKAYEGRDNEKLFF.

In this sample, this clonotype turned up many times. The chain is built from TRBV19 and TRBJ1-1, with D unresolved. Germline V CDR1 and CDR2: LNHDA, SQIVND (reference sequence). The CDR3 totals 13 residues. V gave up 5 bases and J gave up 3 bases, with 10 bases separating them. This CDR3 is CASSFNGDTEAFF. The CDR3, as DNA: TGTGCCAGTAGTTTTAACGGAGACACTGAAGCTTTCTTT.

The V gene is TRBV2, the J gene TRBJ1-2; D possibly corresponds to TRBD1 (6 bases). The CDR3 runs to 14 residues. Trimming took off 7 bases at V and 0 bases at J, with 12 bases between the two ends. Germline V gene lookup returns CDR1 SNHLY and CDR2 FYNNEI. The CDR3, as DNA: TGTGCCAGCATCACCAGGGGCCCTAACTATGGCTACACCTTC. Translating it yields CASITRGPNYGYTF.

This clonotype was counted ten times or more. The rearrangement links TRBV11-2 to TRBJ1-1; possibly TRBD1 for D (5 bases). With 2 bases removed from V and 5 bases from J, the gap between germline ends came to 15 bases. Germline V gene lookup returns CDR1 SGHAT and CDR2 FQNNGV. This CDR3 has 15 amino acids. This chain's CDR3 is CASSLLNGAGTEAFF. The DNA of the CDR3 is TGTGCCAGCAGCTTACTAAATGGGGCAGGAACTGAAGCTTTCTTT.

The V call is TRBV19, the J call TRBJ2-7; 11 bases map to TRBD1. Trimming took 7 bases from V and 5 from J; bases not matched to a gene: 4. CDR3 length: 13 amino acids. The germline V gene encodes CDR1 LNHDA and CDR2 SQIVND (reference sequence). The CDR3 sequence: CASTLGQGDEQYF. The CDR3, as DNA: TGTGCCAGTACCCTGGGACAGGGGGACGAGCAGTACTTC.

This clonotype was seen ten or more times. V gene TRBV6-5 combines with J gene TRBJ1-1; D not resolved. CDR3 length: 13 amino acids. Germline values: CDR1 MNHEY, CDR2 SVGAGI. Trimming cost V 9 bases and J 0 bases, with 11 bases left between them. The DNA of the CDR3 is TGTGCCAGTACGGGGTATCTGAACACTGAAGCTTTCTTT. Translating gives CASTGYLNTEAFF.

The genes are TRBV14 and TRBJ2-7, with a weak D call TRBD2 (5 bases). Trimming cost V 1 base and J 11 bases, with 18 bases left between them. CDR3 length: 14 residues. Germline CDR1 SGHDN, CDR2 FVKESK. CDR3 region: CASSQVRRLKEEYF. As DNA, the CDR3 is TGTGCCAGCAGCCAAGTAAGAAGGCTAAAGGAGGAGTACTTC.

A word on this clonotype: The junction shows a germline mismatch at one end, possibly a read error. CDR3 in DNA: TGTGCCAGTAGTATAATCCGGAGTCCTGAAGCTCTCTTC. Translated: CASSIIRSPEALF. The chain recombines TRBV19 with TRBJ1-1; unclear D gene. Germline V gives CDR1 LNHDA, CDR2 SQIVND (reference sequence). This CDR3 has 13 amino acids.

This clonotype has a count of ten or more. The V and J genes are TRBV11-3 and TRBJ2-3; TRBD2 matches 16 bases. This CDR3 spans 17 amino acids. The trim removed 5 bases at V and 3 bases at J, leaving 5 bases unmatched. CDR1 is SGHNT, CDR2 YENEEA, per germline. The CDR3 loop is CASSPGTSGRATDTQYF. The CDR3 DNA sequence: TGTGCCAGCAGCCCCGGGACTAGCGGGAGGGCGACAGATACGCAGTATTTT.

Many counts were recorded for this clonotype. The chain employs TRBV5-4 and TRBJ2-5; 11 bases match TRBD2. Per the germline V gene, CDR1 is SGHNT and CDR2 is YYREEE (reference sequence). V gave up 0 bases and J gave up 4 bases; unmatched junction bases: 2. This CDR3 is built from 15 residues. CDR3: CASSLGGTSGETQYF. For the CDR3, the DNA is TGTGCCAGCAGCTTGGGGGGGACTAGCGGAGAGACCCAGTACTTC.

Worth noting for this clonotype: The conserved phenylalanine or tryptophan is not found at the CDR3 terminus, so this likely reflects a read error. The chain joins TRBV28 to TRBJ1-1, with 7 bases matching TRBD1. The CDR3 contains 11 residues. The germline gives CDR1 MDHEN, CDR2 SYDVKM. Trimming cost V 8 bases and J 9 bases; bases outside gene matches: 6. The CDR3: CASEGQFQAFL. The DNA of the CDR3 is TGTGCCAGCGAGGGACAGTTTCAAGCTTTCCTT.

At least ten counts were recorded for this clonotype. J is TRBJ2-4 and V is TRBV5-6, with D perhaps given as TRBD1 or TRBD2 (5 bases each). The CDR3 runs 22 residues. Trimming shortened V by 4 bases and J by 1 base, and 33 bases separated the two germline ends. Germline CDR1 reads SGHDT; CDR2 reads YYEEEE. The CDR3 sequence: CASSLTIPRDPKASGAKNIQYF. The CDR3 bases are TGTGCCAGCAGCCTAACAATACCCAGGGACCCCAAAGCATCGGGTGCCAAAAACATTCAGTACTTC. Full variable domain (rest looked up from reference TRBV5-6 and TRBJ2-4): DAGVTQSPTHLIKTRGQQVTLRCSPKSGHDTVSWYQQALGQGPQFIFQYYEEEERQRGNFPDRFSGHQFPNYSSELNVNALLLGDSALYLCASSLTIPRDPKASGAKNIQYFGAGTRLSVL.

This clonotype appeared many times. The chain has TRBV11-2 and TRBJ2-3; D is unclear. Trimming left V 2 bases short and J 2 bases short, with 14 bases between. Germline values: CDR1 SGHAT, CDR2 FQNNGV. This CDR3 comprises 16 residues. CDR3 region: CASSLIVAGLTDTQYF. DNA of the CDR3: TGTGCCAGCAGCTTAATCGTAGCCGGCCTCACAGATACGCAGTATTTT. The variable domain in full, completed from reference TRBV11-2 and TRBJ2-3, reads EAGVAQSPRYKIIEKRQSVAFWCNPISGHATLYWYQQILGQGPKLLIQFQNNGVVDDSQLPKDRFSAERLKGVDSTLKIQPAKLEDSAVYLCASSLIVAGLTDTQYFGPGTRLTVL.

This clonotype was observed at least ten times. The chain is built from TRBV20-1 and TRBJ1-1, with D unresolved. V was cut by 0 bases and J by 1 base, with 12 bases left in between. Germline assignment: CDR1 DFQATT and CDR2 SNEGSKA (reference sequence). This CDR3 has 15 residues. The CDR3 spells CSAREVAGRNTEAFF. The CDR3 DNA is TGCAGTGCTAGAGAGGTTGCAGGCAGGAACACTGAAGCTTTCTTT.

The count of this clonotype is one. The rearrangement uses TRBV20-1 and TRBJ2-1, with D maybe TRBD1 (6 bases). This CDR3 spans 15 amino acids. The V gene lost 5 bases and the J gene lost 3 bases, with 17 bases spanning the gap. Germline CDR1 DFQATT, CDR2 SNEGSKA (reference sequence). The CDR3 region is CSALPPDSFYNEQFF. In nucleotides, the CDR3 is TGCAGTGCTCTCCCGCCGGACAGCTTCTACAATGAGCAGTTCTTC.

By frequency in the sample, this clonotype is medium-sized. This chain joins TRBV29-1 and TRBJ1-3; 7 positions match TRBD1. This CDR3 has 13 residues. Germline values: CDR1 SQVTM, CDR2 ANQGSEA. The ends lost 4 bases at V and 8 bases at J; junction bases unmatched: 8. CDR3 amino acids: CSVGQGTEDTIYF. The CDR3 DNA is TGCAGCGTTGGGCAGGGGACAGAAGACACCATATATTTT.

This clonotype is classed as medium-sized. J is TRBJ2-7 and V is TRBV7-2; tentatively, D is TRBD1 (5 bases). The CDR3 spans 13 residues. Trimming shortened V by 5 bases and J by 6 bases, and 14 bases separated the two germline ends. Germline CDR1 is SGHTA and CDR2 is FQGNSA. The chain's CDR3 is CASSQYLDIEQYF. In nucleotides, the CDR3 is TGTGCCAGCAGCCAATACTTGGACATCGAGCAGTACTTC.